These 2 T cell receptor beta chains originate from one sample sequenced in a study of shared clonotypes between healthy human individuals. Some clones are missing from TCRdb's copy, which holds only in-frame ones; the method was immunoSEQ multiplex PCR. The sample has just over 2,000,000 clones, roughly 95% seen once; the top ten hold 1.1%. As defined, naive CD8 cells were CD45RO-negative and positively selected for CCR7, with terminally differentiated effector memory CD45RA+ cells excluded. What was sequenced was naive CD8+ T cells sorted from blood. These receptors originate from a man aged 18-30 years in good health.

This rearrangement joins TRBV4-1 to TRBJ2-1; D is possibly TRBD1 or TRBD2 (6 bases each). Germline V gene lookup returns CDR1 MGHRA and CDR2 YSYEKL. Trimming pared 4 bases from V and 7 bases from J, leaving 20 bases between. The CDR3 is 16 amino acids. CDR3 DNA sequence: TGCGCCAGCAGCCCTGTAGGGGGGCCAACGGGAAATGAGCAGTTCTTC. It codes for CASSPVGGPTGNEQFF.

This clone was observed once. A much more abundant neighbour one base away suggests this may be a read error. Other nucleotide sequences from this sample produce the same CDR3. The chain couples TRBV30 to TRBJ1-1; tentatively, D is TRBD1 (5 bases). This CDR3 comprises 12 residues. The V gene's germline CDR1 is GTSNPN and CDR2 SVGIG (reference sequence). The V end was cut by 1 base, the J end by 2 bases, with 5 bases between. CDR3 coding DNA: TGTGCCTGGAGTGGGACAAACACTGAAGCTTTCTTT. Its protein is CAWSGTNTEAFF.